The 23 T cell receptor beta chains below come from one sample, sequenced in a study of tumor-infiltrating lymphocytes in primary liver carcinoma. TCR beta cDNA came from about 470 ng total RNA, primed with a constant-region primer. Investigators got TCR beta libraries out of three nested multiplex PCR rounds, done with slightly modified ARM-PCR. A C-beta reverse primer was combined with TRBV1-TRBV30 forward primers in the first two PCR rounds, and each round had around 11 cycles. From the multiplex PCR reads, TCRdb called clonotypes with MiXCR, one entry per CDR3 protein. The data show around 330,000 distinct CDR3 sequences, approximately 58% seen once. Germline DNA was also extracted, while the blood RNA originated from unsorted whole blood. The material sequenced was peripheral blood. The receptor set was obtained from a woman aged 25 to 39 with primary liver carcinoma and hepatitis B virus infection.

The V call is TRBV4-1, the J call TRBJ2-7; maybe TRBD2 (6 bases). The CDR3 is made up of 15 amino acids. V was cut by 2 bases and J by 2 bases, with 13 bases left in between. Per the germline V gene, CDR1 is MGHRA and CDR2 is YSYEKL. CDR3 in DNA: TGCGCCAGCAGCCAACATACCACGGGAGCCTACGAGCAGTACTTC. Translated, it gives CASSQHTTGAYEQYF.

This clonotype was seen ten or more times. CDR3 nucleotide sequence: TGCAGCGTTGATCAACTAGCGGGGGGGTACAATGAGCAGTTCTTC. Its protein product is CSVDQLAGGYNEQFF. The chain has TRBV29-1 and TRBJ2-1; 13 bases line up with TRBD2. The J segment lost 4 bases and the V segment lost 3 bases, leaving 3 bases of the junction unmatched. The germline V gene has CDR1 SQVTM and CDR2 ANQGSEA. The CDR3 consists of 15 residues.

The chain links TRBV6-2 or TRBV6-3 to TRBJ2-7; 11 positions match TRBD2. After removal of 5 bases from V and 2 bases from J, the junction contained 5 bases not matched to a gene. The CDR3 extends over 15 amino acids. Germline V gene lookup returns CDR1 MNHEY and CDR2 SVGEGT. In DNA form, the CDR3 reads TGTGCCAGCAGTCTGACTAGCGGGGCGACCTACGAGCAGTACTTC. This sequence encodes CASSLTSGATYEQYF.

To note about this clonotype: A much bigger clone sits one base away, suggesting this may be a read error. Because the CDR3 is missing its conserved closing phenylalanine or tryptophan, this is likely a read error. J is TRBJ2-2 and V is TRBV29-1; 9 bases agree with TRBD1. Trimming took 6 bases from V and 1 from J; bases not matched to a gene: 3. The CDR3 length is 14 residues. Germline V gene data show CDR1 as SQVTM and CDR2 as ANQGSEA. The CDR3 DNA follows: TGCAGCGTCGGGACAGGGATGAACACCGGGGAGCTGTTTTAT. Protein sequence: CSVGTGMNTGELFY.

This clonotype was counted a few times. The chain links TRBV6-5 to TRBJ2-1, with 14 positions matching TRBD2. V shed 5 bases, J shed 8 bases, and the junction held 8 bases outside the gene matches. The CDR3 length is 16 residues. Germline V lookup: CDR1 MNHEY, CDR2 SVGAGI. DNA of the CDR3: TGTGCCAGCAGTCCGGGGACTAGCGGGAGAACCGATGAGCAGTTCTTC. It translates to CASSPGTSGRTDEQFF.

The table lists this clonotype with many counts. The chain recombines TRBV5-5 with TRBJ2-7; TRBD1 aligns across 8 bases. With 1 base clipped from V and 0 bases from J, the junction kept 9 bases outside the gene matches. The CDR3 contains 17 residues. In germline, CDR1 is SGHKS, CDR2 YYEKEE (reference sequence). As DNA, the CDR3 is TGTGCCAGCAGCTTGAAGGACAGGGCGCACAGCTCCTACGAGCAGTACTTC. Translating gives CASSLKDRAHSSYEQYF. Complete variable domain (other parts from reference TRBV5-5 and TRBJ2-7): DAGVTQSPTHLIKTRGQQVTLRCSPISGHKSVSWYQQVLGQGPQFIFQYYEKEERGRGNFPDRFSARQFPNYSSELNVNALLLGDSALYLCASSLKDRAHSSYEQYFGPGTRLTVT.

The rearrangement links TRBV30 to TRBJ1-5; D not resolved. The J call could be wrong; TRBJ2-3 is a better fit for the DNA end. CDR1 and CDR2 from the germline V gene are GTSNPN and SVGIG (reference sequence). The CDR3 loop spans 15 amino acids. CDR3 protein: CAWSVAGNGNQPQYF. CDR3 nucleotides: TGTGCCTGGAGTGTAGCCGGCAACGGCAATCAGCCCCAGTATTTT.

The V call is TRBV12-5, the J call TRBJ2-3; unclear D gene. The CDR3 runs to 12 residues. Germline CDR1 reads LGHNT; CDR2 reads FRNRAP. Deletions cut 7 bases from V and 2 bases from J, with 7 bases between. This CDR3 reads CASASNTDTQYF. The CDR3, as DNA: TGTGCTAGTGCTTCTAACACAGATACGCAGTATTTT.

This clonotype was detected only a few times. Germline and junction disagree at one end, which may indicate a read error. This chain joins TRBV6-1 and TRBJ2-3, with TRBD2 as a possible D gene (6 bases). There are 15 residues in the CDR3. CDR1 is MNHNS and CDR2 is SASEGT in the germline V gene. CDR3 in amino acids: CASSPRGGSTGTQYF. The CDR3 DNA follows: TGTGCCAGCAGTCCCCGAGGAGGGAGCACAGGTACGCAGTATTTT.

For this clonotype: Being one base from a much bigger clone, this may be a read error. The chain recombines TRBV29-1 with TRBJ2-7; D is unresolved. The V gene's germline CDR1 is SQVTM and CDR2 ANQGSEA. Trimming stripped 4 bases from V and 8 bases from J, with 9 bases between. The CDR3 has 10 residues. The CDR3 sequence: CSVGVDKQYF. CDR3 nucleotides: TGCAGCGTTGGGGTTGACAAGCAGTACTTC.

This clonotype has more than one count but fewer than ten. The chain combines TRBV28 with TRBJ2-7, with 11 bases aligning to TRBD1. After removal of 4 bases from V and 3 bases from J, the junction contained 5 bases not matched to a gene. The CDR3 is 15 amino acids. Germline CDR1 and CDR2: MDHEN and SYDVKM. Here the CDR3 DNA reads TGTGCCAGCAGTTCAGCCGGGACAGGGGGCTACGAGCAGTACTTC. Its translation is CASSSAGTGGYEQYF.

The chain carries TRBV5-6 and TRBJ2-5; possible D gene TRBD2, 5 bases. Germline V gives CDR1 SGHDT, CDR2 YYEEEE. This CDR3 has 16 residues. Trimming removed 3 bases from V and 1 base from J, with 16 bases in between. The CDR3 loop reads CASSSLFEGSQETQYF. The CDR3 nucleotides are TGTGCCAGCAGCTCCCTTTTTGAGGGATCCCAAGAGACCCAGTACTTC.

This clonotype was detected once. A much larger clone is a single base away; this may be a read error. The chain joins TRBV29-1 to TRBJ2-1, with 10 bases lining up with TRBD2. From germline, CDR1 is SQVTM and CDR2 ANQGSEA. CDR3 length equals 13 residues. The CDR3 sequence is CSVLTSGNNKQFF. The CDR3 DNA reads as TGCAGCGTTCTCACTAGCGGGAACAATAAGCAGTTCTTC.

To note about this clonotype: A single base separates this from a much larger clone, so it may be a read error. The chain combines TRBV12-3 or TRBV12-4 with TRBJ2-1; D is uncertain. Trimming left V 2 bases short and J 9 bases short, with 8 bases between. The CDR3 has 12 amino acids. This CDR3 reads CASSLRKGEQFF. The CDR3 DNA sequence: TGTGCCAGCAGTTTAAGGAAAGGTGAGCAGTTCTTC.

The V call is TRBV5-4, the J call TRBJ2-1; the D is unclear. Germline assignment: CDR1 SGHNT and CDR2 YYREEE (reference sequence). The CDR3 covers 13 residues. The V end lost 5 bases, the J end lost 15 bases, and 21 bases lay between the germline ends. The CDR3 spells CASRTTGNNKRFF. For the CDR3, the DNA is TGTGCCAGCAGGACGACTGGAAACAATAAGCGGTTCTTC.

About this clonotype itself: The CDR3 end shows no conserved phenylalanine or tryptophan, and so a read error is likely. The chain joins TRBV11-2 to TRBJ2-3; maybe TRBD2 (6 bases). The V end lost 0 bases, the J end lost 4 bases, and 14 bases lay between the germline ends. CDR1 is SGHAT, CDR2 FQNNGV, per germline. The CDR3 has 16 amino acids. The CDR3 is CASSLDSGSSADTQYL. The CDR3 DNA sequence: TGTGCCAGCAGCTTAGATTCTGGGTCTAGCGCAGATACGCAGTATTTG.

This clonotype was detected only a few times. The V call is TRBV12-5, the J call TRBJ2-2, with 7 bases aligning to TRBD2. Unmatched junction bases numbered 8, after V lost 3 bases and J lost 7 bases. Germline lookup yields CDR1 LGHNT and CDR2 FRNRAP. This CDR3 spans 15 amino acids. The CDR3 loop is CASGFPQERGGELFF. CDR3 nucleotide sequence: TGTGCTAGTGGTTTCCCCCAGGAGCGGGGCGGGGAGCTGTTTTTT.

This clonotype was seen repeatedly, ten times or more. The CDR3 sequence is CASSLGGAASSGANVLTF. In DNA form, the CDR3 reads TGTGCCAGCAGCTTAGGGGGCGCAGCCTCCTCTGGGGCCAACGTCCTGACTTTC. This sequence joins TRBV11-2 and TRBJ2-6; possible D gene TRBD1, 5 bases. Per germline, CDR1 SGHAT and CDR2 FQNNGV. Trimming shortened V by 1 base and J by 0 bases, and 13 bases separated the two germline ends. The CDR3 covers 18 residues.

As for this clonotype: A read error may explain this, as a much larger clone is one base away. The rearrangement joins TRBV6-5 to TRBJ2-3; no clear D gene. Germline-derived CDR1 and CDR2 are MNHEY and SVGAGI. The ends were cut back, 5 bases at V and 0 bases at J, with 18 bases in the middle. The CDR3 runs to 17 residues. Written as DNA, the CDR3 is TGTGCCAGCAGTCCTACCCTGCCCCGTGCTAGCACAGATACGCAGTATTTT. Translating it yields CASSPTLPRASTDTQYF.

The table lists this clonotype with a few counts. The rearrangement joins TRBV7-8 to TRBJ2-7, with 7 bases that match TRBD1. In germline, CDR1 is SGHVS, CDR2 FQNEAQ. The CDR3 is made up of 13 amino acids. V lost 5 bases to trimming and J lost 1 base; unmatched junction nucleotides: 2. This CDR3 reads CASSAQGSYEQYF. As DNA, the CDR3 is TGTGCCAGCAGCGCACAGGGGTCCTACGAGCAGTACTTC.

Details on this clonotype: A much bigger clone sits one base away, suggesting this may be a read error. This chain uses TRBV6-2 or TRBV6-3 with TRBJ2-7; 7 bases match TRBD1. Germline V gene sequence: CDR1 MNHEY, CDR2 SVGEGT. This CDR3 is 14 amino acids long. CDR3: CASRGRDSPYEHYF. Written as DNA, the CDR3 is TGTGCCAGCAGGGGTAGGGACAGTCCCTACGAGCACTACTTC.

This clonotype was counted at least ten times. The V call is TRBV4-2, the J call TRBJ2-6, with D hard to call. V lost 0 bases to trimming and J lost 0 bases, with 6 bases between them. CDR3 length: 16 amino acids. In germline, CDR1 is LGHNA, CDR2 YNFKEQ. CDR3 nucleotide sequence: TGTGCCAGCAGCCAAGAATTGGGCTCTGGGGCCAACGTCCTGACTTTC. Amino acids: CASSQELGSGANVLTF.

This clonotype was seen a single time. V and J are TRBV11-2 and TRBJ2-5, with TRBD1 matching 9 bases. The CDR3 totals 14 residues. Germline CDR1 SGHAT, CDR2 FQNNGV. In nucleotides, the CDR3 is TGTGTCATCAGCTTTCGGACAGGGGTGGAGACCCAGTACTTC. Protein sequence: CVISFRTGVETQYF.